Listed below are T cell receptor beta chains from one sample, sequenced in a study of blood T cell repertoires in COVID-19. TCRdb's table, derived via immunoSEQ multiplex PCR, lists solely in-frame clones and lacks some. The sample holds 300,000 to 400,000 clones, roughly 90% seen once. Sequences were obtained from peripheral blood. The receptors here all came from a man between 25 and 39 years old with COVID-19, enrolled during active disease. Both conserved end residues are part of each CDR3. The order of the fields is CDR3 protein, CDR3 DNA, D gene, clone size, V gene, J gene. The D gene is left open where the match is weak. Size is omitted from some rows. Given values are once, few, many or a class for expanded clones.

cdr3_aa: CASRDGTSGTYEQYF; cdr3_nt: TGTGCCAGCAGGGACGGGACTAGCGGTACCTACGAGCAGTACTTC; d_call: TRBD2; clone_size: NA; v_call: TRBV27; j_call: TRBJ2-7
cdr3_aa: CASEWRGNEQFF; cdr3_nt: TGTGCCAGCGAGTGGCGGGGGAATGAGCAGTTCTTC; d_call: TRBD2; clone_size: NA; v_call: TRBV25-1; j_call: TRBJ2-1
cdr3_aa: CASSPPRTGVLAKNIQYF; cdr3_nt: TGTGCCAGCAGCCCCCCCCGGACAGGGGTTTTAGCCAAAAACATTCAGTACTTC; d_call: TRBD1; clone_size: NA; v_call: TRBV7-3; j_call: TRBJ2-4
cdr3_aa: CASSPVEGSPPLEGYTF; cdr3_nt: TGTGCCAGCAGCCCCGTGGAGGGGTCACCCCCTTTGGAGGGCTACACCTTC; d_call: NA; clone_size: NA; v_call: TRBV7-9; j_call: TRBJ1-2
cdr3_aa: CASSPSGGPNEKLFF; cdr3_nt: TGTGCCAGCAGTCCCTCGGGGGGACCTAATGAAAAACTGTTTTTT; d_call: NA; clone_size: NA; v_call: TRBV28; j_call: TRBJ1-4
cdr3_aa: CASSLSGNYEQYF; cdr3_nt: TGTGCCAGCAGCTTAAGCGGGAACTACGAGCAGTACTTC; d_call: NA; clone_size: NA; v_call: TRBV7-3; j_call: TRBJ2-7
cdr3_aa: CASSRGAGEAFF; cdr3_nt: TGTGCCAGCAGTCGGGGGGCTGGGGAGGCTTTCTTT; d_call: NA; clone_size: NA; v_call: TRBV6-2/TRBV6-3; j_call: TRBJ1-1
cdr3_aa: CASRALTGQLPRNTEAFF; cdr3_nt: TGTGCCAGTAGGGCCCTAACGGGACAGTTGCCGAGGAACACTGAAGCTTTCTTT; d_call: TRBD1; clone_size: few; v_call: TRBV19; j_call: TRBJ1-1
cdr3_aa: CASSPMSTDTQYF; cdr3_nt: TGTGCCAGCAGCCCCATGAGCACAGATACGCAGTATTTT; d_call: NA; clone_size: NA; v_call: TRBV14; j_call: TRBJ2-3
cdr3_aa: CASTLGGGTTGELFF; cdr3_nt: TGTGCCAGTACCCTAGGTGGCGGGACCACCGGGGAGCTGTTTTTT; d_call: NA; clone_size: NA; v_call: TRBV19; j_call: TRBJ2-2
cdr3_aa: CASSLGGDSGNTIYF; cdr3_nt: TGTGCCAGCAGCTTAGGAGGTGACTCTGGAAACACCATATATTTT; d_call: NA; clone_size: NA; v_call: TRBV7-9; j_call: TRBJ1-3
cdr3_aa: CASSYSRGQGIYEQYF; cdr3_nt: TGTGCCAGCAGTTACTCGAGGGGACAGGGAATCTACGAGCAGTACTTC; d_call: TRBD1; clone_size: NA; v_call: TRBV6-5; j_call: TRBJ2-7
cdr3_aa: CASSLLEGTEAFF; cdr3_nt: TGTGCCAGCAGCTTATTGGAGGGGACTGAAGCTTTCTTT; d_call: NA; clone_size: few; v_call: TRBV7-9; j_call: TRBJ1-1
cdr3_aa: CASIPPAGATDTQYF; cdr3_nt: TGTGCCAGCATCCCTCCGGCAGGGGCGACAGATACGCAGTATTTT; d_call: NA; clone_size: few; v_call: TRBV7-9; j_call: TRBJ2-3
cdr3_aa: CASSYGLASTDTQYF; cdr3_nt: TGTGCCAGCAGCTACGGACTAGCTAGCACAGATACGCAGTATTTT; d_call: TRBD2; clone_size: NA; v_call: TRBV7-3; j_call: TRBJ2-3
cdr3_aa: CASSSQGGTEAFF; cdr3_nt: TGTGCCAGCAGCTCGCAGGGGGGAACTGAAGCTTTCTTT; d_call: TRBD1; clone_size: NA; v_call: TRBV7-3; j_call: TRBJ1-1
cdr3_aa: CASSLGSASGRNEQFF; cdr3_nt: TGTGCCAGCAGCTTGGGTTCCGCTAGCGGGAGGAATGAGCAGTTCTTC; d_call: TRBD2; clone_size: NA; v_call: TRBV5-6; j_call: TRBJ2-1
cdr3_aa: CASSQDEEGTVVSSYNSPLHF; cdr3_nt: TGTGCCAGCAGCCAAGATGAGGAGGGGACAGTAGTTAGCTCCTATAATTCACCCCTCCACTTT; d_call: TRBD1; clone_size: NA; v_call: TRBV3-1/TRBV3-2; j_call: TRBJ1-6
cdr3_aa: CASSYAIYEQYF; cdr3_nt: TGTGCCAGCAGTTATGCTATCTACGAGCAGTACTTC; d_call: NA; clone_size: NA; v_call: TRBV28; j_call: TRBJ2-7
cdr3_aa: CASSLQGQGGFIETQYF; cdr3_nt: TGTGCCAGCAGCTTGCAGGGACAGGGGGGTTTTATAGAGACCCAGTACTTC; d_call: TRBD1; clone_size: once; v_call: TRBV5-5; j_call: TRBJ2-5
cdr3_aa: CASSLTLPSSGNTIYF; cdr3_nt: TGTGCCAGCAGCTTAACCTTACCGAGCTCTGGAAACACCATATATTTT; d_call: NA; clone_size: NA; v_call: TRBV11-2; j_call: TRBJ1-3
cdr3_aa: CASSLRTGANSGNTIYF; cdr3_nt: TGTGCCAGCAGCTTGCGGACAGGTGCCAACTCTGGAAACACCATATATTTT; d_call: TRBD1; clone_size: few; v_call: TRBV5-4; j_call: TRBJ1-3
cdr3_aa: CASSLATVTYEQYF; cdr3_nt: TGTGCCAGCAGCTTGGCGACAGTAACCTACGAGCAGTACTTC; d_call: NA; clone_size: NA; v_call: TRBV7-2; j_call: TRBJ2-7
cdr3_aa: CASSPSGGDTEAFF; cdr3_nt: TGTGCCAGCAGCCCTTCGGGAGGGGACACTGAAGCTTTCTTT; d_call: NA; clone_size: NA; v_call: TRBV7-3; j_call: TRBJ1-1
cdr3_aa: CASSFGQGTEAFF; cdr3_nt: TGTGCCAGCAGTTTCGGACAGGGCACTGAAGCTTTCTTT; d_call: TRBD1; clone_size: many; v_call: TRBV6-5; j_call: TRBJ1-1
cdr3_aa: CAWSVAGGYWDTEAFF; cdr3_nt: TGTGCCTGGAGTGTAGCAGGGGGCTATTGGGACACTGAAGCTTTCTTT; d_call: TRBD1; clone_size: NA; v_call: TRBV30; j_call: TRBJ1-1
cdr3_aa: CASSAQGQTLNTGELFF; cdr3_nt: TGTGCCAGCAGCGCCCAGGGACAAACGCTTAACACCGGGGAGCTGTTTTTT; d_call: NA; clone_size: NA; v_call: TRBV7-2; j_call: TRBJ2-2
cdr3_aa: CASSRNRGSNQPQHF; cdr3_nt: TGTGCCAGCAGTCGGAACAGGGGAAGCAATCAGCCCCAGCATTTT; d_call: TRBD1; clone_size: NA; v_call: TRBV5-5; j_call: TRBJ1-5
cdr3_aa: CASSAGLQETQYF; cdr3_nt: TGTGCCAGCAGCGCGGGACTCCAAGAGACCCAGTACTTC; d_call: NA; clone_size: NA; v_call: TRBV5-4; j_call: TRBJ2-5
cdr3_aa: CASSEREARSQYF; cdr3_nt: TGTGCCAGCAGTGAAAGGGAGGCCCGGTCGCAGTATTTT; d_call: NA; clone_size: NA; v_call: TRBV6-1; j_call: TRBJ2-3
cdr3_aa: CASSQNGNYEQYF; cdr3_nt: TGCGCCAGCAGCCAAAATGGCAACTACGAGCAGTACTTC; d_call: NA; clone_size: NA; v_call: TRBV4-3; j_call: TRBJ2-7
cdr3_aa: CASRSTGWNSPLHF; cdr3_nt: TGTGCCAGCAGGTCGACAGGGTGGAATTCACCCCTCCACTTT; d_call: TRBD1; clone_size: NA; v_call: TRBV5-6; j_call: TRBJ1-6
cdr3_aa: CASSSAGSGQPQHF; cdr3_nt: TGTGCCAGCAGCTCCGCGGGGTCGGGTCAGCCCCAGCATTTT; d_call: NA; clone_size: NA; v_call: TRBV7-2; j_call: TRBJ1-5
cdr3_aa: CASSPGSKGVNQPQHF; cdr3_nt: TGTGCCAGCAGCCCCGGGTCAAAGGGGGTGAATCAGCCCCAGCATTTT; d_call: NA; clone_size: NA; v_call: TRBV9; j_call: TRBJ1-5
cdr3_aa: CASSRETGTYEQYF; cdr3_nt: TGTGCCAGTAGTAGAGAGACAGGGACCTACGAGCAGTACTTC; d_call: TRBD1; clone_size: NA; v_call: TRBV19; j_call: TRBJ2-7